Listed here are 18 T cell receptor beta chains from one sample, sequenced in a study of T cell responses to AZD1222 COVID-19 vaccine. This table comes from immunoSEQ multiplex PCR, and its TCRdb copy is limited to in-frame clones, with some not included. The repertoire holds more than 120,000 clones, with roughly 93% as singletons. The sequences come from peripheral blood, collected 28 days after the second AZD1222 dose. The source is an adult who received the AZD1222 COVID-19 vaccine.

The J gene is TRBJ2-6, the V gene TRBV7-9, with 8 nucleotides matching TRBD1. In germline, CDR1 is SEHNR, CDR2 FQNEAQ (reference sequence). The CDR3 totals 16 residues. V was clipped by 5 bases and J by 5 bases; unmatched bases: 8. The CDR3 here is CASSPAGQGRANVLTF. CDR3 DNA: TGTGCCAGCAGCCCAGCCGGACAGGGACGGGCCAACGTCCTGACTTTC.

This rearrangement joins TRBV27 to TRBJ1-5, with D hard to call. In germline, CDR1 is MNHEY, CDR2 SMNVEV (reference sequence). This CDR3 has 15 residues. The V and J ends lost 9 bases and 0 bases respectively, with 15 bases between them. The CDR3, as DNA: TGTGCCAGTGGGCCCGGACGGGGTAGCAATCAGCCCCAGCATTTT. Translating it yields CASGPGRGSNQPQHF.

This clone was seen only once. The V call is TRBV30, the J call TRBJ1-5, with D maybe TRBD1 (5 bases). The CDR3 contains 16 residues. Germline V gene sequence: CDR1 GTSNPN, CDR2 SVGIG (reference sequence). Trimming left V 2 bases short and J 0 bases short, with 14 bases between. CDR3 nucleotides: TGTGCCTGGAGTCCCCCACGGGGGTATAGCAATCAGCCCCAGCATTTT. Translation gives CAWSPPRGYSNQPQHF.

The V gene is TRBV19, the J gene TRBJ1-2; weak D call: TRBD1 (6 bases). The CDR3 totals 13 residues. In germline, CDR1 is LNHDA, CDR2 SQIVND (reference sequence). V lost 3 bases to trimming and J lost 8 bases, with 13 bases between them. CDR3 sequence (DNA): TGTGCCAGTAGTATTCGACAGGCGGACGGCTACACCTTC. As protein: CASSIRQADGYTF.

The CDR3 sequence is CASTQGAIYEQYF. CDR3 nucleotide sequence: TGTGCCAGCACCCAGGGGGCCATCTACGAGCAGTACTTC. The J gene is TRBJ2-7, the V gene TRBV12-3 or TRBV12-4; the match to TRBD1 covers 8 bases. The V and J ends lost 7 bases and 3 bases, in that order; junction bases with no gene match: 5. This CDR3 comprises 13 residues.

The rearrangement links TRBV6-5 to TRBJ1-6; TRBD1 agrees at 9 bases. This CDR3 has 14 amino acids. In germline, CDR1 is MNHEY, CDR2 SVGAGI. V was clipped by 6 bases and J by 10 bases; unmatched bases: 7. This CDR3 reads CASRLGQGDSPLHF. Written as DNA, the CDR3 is TGTGCCAGCAGGCTGGGACAGGGAGACTCACCCCTCCACTTT.

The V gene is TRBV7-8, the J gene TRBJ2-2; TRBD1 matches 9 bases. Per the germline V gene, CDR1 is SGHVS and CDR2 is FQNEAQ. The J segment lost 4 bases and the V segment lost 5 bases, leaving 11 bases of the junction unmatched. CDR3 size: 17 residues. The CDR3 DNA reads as TGTGCCAGCAGCCGTCATCCGGGACAGGGCGGCACCGGGGAGCTGTTTTTT. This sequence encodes CASSRHPGQGGTGELFF.

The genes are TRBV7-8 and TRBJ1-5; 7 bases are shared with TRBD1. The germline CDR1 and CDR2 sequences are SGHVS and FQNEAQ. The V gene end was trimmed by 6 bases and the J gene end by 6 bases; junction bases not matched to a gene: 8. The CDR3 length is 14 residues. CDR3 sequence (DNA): TGTGCCAGCAGTTATCAGGGGGTAGGTCAGCCCCAGCATTTT. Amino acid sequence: CASSYQGVGQPQHF.

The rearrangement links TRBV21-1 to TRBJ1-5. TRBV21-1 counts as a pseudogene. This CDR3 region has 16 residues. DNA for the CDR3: TGTGCCAGCAGCAAAAAAGACCTACAAGAAAATCAGCCCCAGCATTTT. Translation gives CASSKKDLQENQPQHF.

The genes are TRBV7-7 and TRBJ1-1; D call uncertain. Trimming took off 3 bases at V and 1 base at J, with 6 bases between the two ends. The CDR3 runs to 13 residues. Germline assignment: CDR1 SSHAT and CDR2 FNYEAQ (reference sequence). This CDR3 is CASSLSENTEAFF. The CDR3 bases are TGTGCCAGCAGCTTGAGTGAGAACACTGAAGCTTTCTTT.

CDR3 coding DNA: TGTGCCAGCAGCTTAGCGGGACAGGGGGTCAGCAATCAGCCCCAGCATTTT. Protein product: CASSLAGQGVSNQPQHF. This chain connects TRBV7-2 to TRBJ1-5; 11 bases are a match to TRBD1. The V and J ends lost 0 bases and 1 base, in that order; junction bases with no gene match: 2. The CDR3 is made up of 17 amino acids. The germline gives CDR1 SGHTA, CDR2 FQGNSA.

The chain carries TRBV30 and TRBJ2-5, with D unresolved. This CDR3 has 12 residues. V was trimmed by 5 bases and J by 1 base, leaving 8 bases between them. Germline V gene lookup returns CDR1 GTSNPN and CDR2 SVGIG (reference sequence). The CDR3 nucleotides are TGTGCCTGGGGACGTCGCCAAGAGACCCAGTACTTC. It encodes CAWGRRQETQYF.

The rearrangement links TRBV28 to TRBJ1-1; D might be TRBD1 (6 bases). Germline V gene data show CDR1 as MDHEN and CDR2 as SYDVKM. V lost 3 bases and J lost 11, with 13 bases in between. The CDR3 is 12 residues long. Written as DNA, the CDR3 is TGTGCCAGCAGTTTGAAGCTTCAGGGGGCTTTCTTT. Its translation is CASSLKLQGAFF.

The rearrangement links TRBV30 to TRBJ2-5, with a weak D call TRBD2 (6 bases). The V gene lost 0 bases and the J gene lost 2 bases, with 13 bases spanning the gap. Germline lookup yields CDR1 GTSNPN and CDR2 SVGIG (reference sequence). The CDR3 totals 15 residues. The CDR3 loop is CAWSVGGTEQETQYF. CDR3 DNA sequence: TGTGCCTGGAGTGTAGGAGGGACCGAACAAGAGACCCAGTACTTC.

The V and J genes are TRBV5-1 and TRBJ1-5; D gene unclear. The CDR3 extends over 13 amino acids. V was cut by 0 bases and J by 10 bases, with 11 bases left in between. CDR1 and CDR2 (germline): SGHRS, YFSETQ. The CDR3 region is CASSLDLGHPQHF. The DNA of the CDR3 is TGCGCCAGCAGCTTGGATTTAGGCCATCCCCAGCATTTT.

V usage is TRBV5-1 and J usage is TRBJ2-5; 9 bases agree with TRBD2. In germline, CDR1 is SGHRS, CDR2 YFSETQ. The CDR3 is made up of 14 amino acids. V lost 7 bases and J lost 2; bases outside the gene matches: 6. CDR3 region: CASQGAGGQETQYF. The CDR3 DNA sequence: TGCGCCAGCCAGGGAGCGGGAGGACAAGAGACCCAGTACTTC.

The CDR3: CASSLGGGVQETQYF. As DNA, the CDR3 is TGTGCCAGCAGCTTAGGAGGGGGGGTACAAGAGACCCAGTACTTC. V usage is TRBV7-3 and J usage is TRBJ2-5, with D possibly being TRBD2 (7 bases). CDR3 length: 15 residues. CDR1 SGHTA and CDR2 FQGTGA come from the germline V gene. V shed 2 bases and J shed 2 bases, with 12 bases lying between them.

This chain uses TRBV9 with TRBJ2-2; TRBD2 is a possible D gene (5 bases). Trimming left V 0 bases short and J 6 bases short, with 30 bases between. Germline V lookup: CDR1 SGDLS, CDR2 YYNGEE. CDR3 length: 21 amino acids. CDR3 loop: CASSVDIPVGRRSLLAGELFF. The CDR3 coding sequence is TGTGCCAGCAGCGTAGACATACCTGTGGGAAGGCGTTCTTTACTAGCCGGGGAGCTGTTTTTT.